The clone carrying this T cell receptor beta chain showed up just once. Its antigen remains unknown. PCR involved 60 Vbeta and 13 Jbeta primers. Clones were sequenced by immunoSEQ multiplex PCR, and TCRdb holds only the in-frame ones, with some missing. The sample has under 150,000 clones, nearly 85% seen once. These data originate in a study of cytomegalovirus exposure and HLA in healthy donors. Study-level findings and limits: Apart from CMV serostatus, no immune exposure information was available. Analyses of presence and absence presupposed an approximately uniform sequencing depth across donors. A few CMV-associated chains were confirmed in vitro to be specific for CMV antigens.

CDR3 length: 13 residues. After removal of 6 bases from V and 3 bases from J, the junction contained 2 bases not matched to a gene. In germline, CDR1 is GTSNPN, CDR2 SVGIG (reference sequence). The chain combines TRBV30 with TRBJ2-6; TRBD1 aligns across 7 bases. The TCR originated in a male donor in good health and CMV-seronegative. Sequenced material: PBMCs. In DNA, the CDR3 is TGTGCCTGCGACAGGGATGGGGCCAACGTCCTGACTTTC. This codes for CACDRDGANVLTF.